This T cell receptor (beta chain) is from a study of blood T cells in healthy people across ages. Study findings and constraints: PBMCs went unsorted, and a conclusive naive versus antigen-experienced comparison was therefore prevented.

Each donor had around 11 milliliters of peripheral blood drawn. Germline CDR1 reads SEHNR; CDR2 reads FQNEAQ (reference sequence). The CDR3 extends over 15 amino acids. Of note for this clonotype: Antigen: not known.

A second about 6 to 12 cycle PCR used barcoded and J-beta primers. Unique molecular identifiers of 12 random nucleotides labeled each cDNA. MiXCR was run by TCRdb on the 5' RACE reads, yielding one entry per CDR3 protein. This sample has over 1,500,000 distinct CDR3 sequences, with approximately 40% found just once. The TCR sequence derives from a human donor in good health. The chain is built from TRBV7-9 and TRBJ2-7, with 10 bases lining up with TRBD1. The tail of the sequence fits TRBJ2-4 better, so the J call may be wrong. The sequenced material came from blood. This CDR3 reads CASSARQGAGGIQYF. CDR3 bases: TGTGCCAGCAGCGCCCGACAGGGGGCGGGAGGCATTCAGTACTTC.